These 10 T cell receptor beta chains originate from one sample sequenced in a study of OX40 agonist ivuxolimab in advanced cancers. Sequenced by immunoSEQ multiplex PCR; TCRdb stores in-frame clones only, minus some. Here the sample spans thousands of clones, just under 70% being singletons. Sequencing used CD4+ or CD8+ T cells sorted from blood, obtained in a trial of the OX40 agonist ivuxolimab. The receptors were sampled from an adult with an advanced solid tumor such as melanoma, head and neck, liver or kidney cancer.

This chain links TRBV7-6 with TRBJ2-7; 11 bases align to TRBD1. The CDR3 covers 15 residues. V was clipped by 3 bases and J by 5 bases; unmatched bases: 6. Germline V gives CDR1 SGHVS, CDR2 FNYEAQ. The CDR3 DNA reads TGTGCCAGCAGCTTCCCCGGGACAGGGGGGGACGAGCAGTACTTC. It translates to CASSFPGTGGDEQYF.

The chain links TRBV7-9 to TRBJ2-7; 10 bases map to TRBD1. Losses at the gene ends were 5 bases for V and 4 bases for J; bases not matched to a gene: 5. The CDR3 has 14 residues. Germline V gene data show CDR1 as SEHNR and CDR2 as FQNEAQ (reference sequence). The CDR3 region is CASSVGTGEYEQYF. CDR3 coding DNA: TGTGCCAGCAGCGTCGGGACAGGGGAATACGAGCAGTACTTC.

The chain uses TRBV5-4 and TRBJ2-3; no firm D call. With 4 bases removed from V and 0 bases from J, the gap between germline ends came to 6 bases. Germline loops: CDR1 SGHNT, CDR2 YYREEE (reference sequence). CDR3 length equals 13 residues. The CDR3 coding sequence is TGTGCCAGCAGCCCGGACAGCACAGATACGCAGTATTTT. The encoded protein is CASSPDSTDTQYF.

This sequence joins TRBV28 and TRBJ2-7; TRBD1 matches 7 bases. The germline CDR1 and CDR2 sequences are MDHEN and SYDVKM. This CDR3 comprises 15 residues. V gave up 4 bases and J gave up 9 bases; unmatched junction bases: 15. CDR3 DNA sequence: TGTGCCAGCAGTTCGCCCGACAGGGTAGCAGGGGCGCAGTACTTC. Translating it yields CASSSPDRVAGAQYF.

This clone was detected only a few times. The CDR3 here is CASSGGATDTQYF. The CDR3 DNA sequence: TGTGCCAGCAGCGGGGGGGCAACAGATACGCAGTATTTT. The chain employs TRBV6-4 and TRBJ2-3, with 8 bases matching TRBD2. Germline V CDR1 and CDR2: MRHNA, SNTAGT. V was pared by 6 bases and J by 3 bases, with 2 bases of the junction left unmatched. The CDR3 loop spans 13 amino acids.

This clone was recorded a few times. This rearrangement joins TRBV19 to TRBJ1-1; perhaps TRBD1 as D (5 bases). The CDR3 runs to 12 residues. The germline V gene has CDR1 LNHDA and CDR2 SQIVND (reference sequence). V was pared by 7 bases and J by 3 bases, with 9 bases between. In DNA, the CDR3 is TGTGCCAGTACCCGGGACCACACTGAAGCTTTCTTT. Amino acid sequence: CASTRDHTEAFF. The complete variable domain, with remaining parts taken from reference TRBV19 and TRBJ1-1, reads DGGITQSPKYLFRKEGQNVTLSCEQNLNHDAMYWYRQDPGQGLRLIYYSQIVNDFQKGDIAEGYSVSREKKESFPLTVTSAQKNPTAFYLCASTRDHTEAFFGQGTRLTVV.

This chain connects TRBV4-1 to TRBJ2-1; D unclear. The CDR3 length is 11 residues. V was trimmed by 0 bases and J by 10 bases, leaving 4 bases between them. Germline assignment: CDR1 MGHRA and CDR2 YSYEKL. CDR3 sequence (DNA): TGCGCCAGCAGCCAAGAAGACGAGCAGTTCTTC. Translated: CASSQEDEQFF.

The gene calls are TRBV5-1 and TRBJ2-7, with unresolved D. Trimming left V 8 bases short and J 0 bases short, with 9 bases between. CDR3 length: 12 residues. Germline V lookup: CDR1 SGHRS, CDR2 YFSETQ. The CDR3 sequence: CASKVNSYEQYF. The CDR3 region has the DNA TGCGCCAGTAAGGTGAACTCCTACGAGCAGTACTTC.

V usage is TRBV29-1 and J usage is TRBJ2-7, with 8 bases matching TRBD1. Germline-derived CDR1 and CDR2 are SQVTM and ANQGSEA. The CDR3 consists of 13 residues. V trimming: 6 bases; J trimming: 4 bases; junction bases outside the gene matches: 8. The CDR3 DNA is TGCAGCGTGCTGCAGGGGGCAAGGTACGAGCAGTACTTC. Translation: CSVLQGARYEQYF.

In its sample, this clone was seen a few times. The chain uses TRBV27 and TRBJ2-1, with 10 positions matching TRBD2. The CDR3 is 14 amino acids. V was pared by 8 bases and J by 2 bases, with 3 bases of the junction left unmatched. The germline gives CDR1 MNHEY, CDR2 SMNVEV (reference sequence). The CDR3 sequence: CASGTSGAYNEQFF. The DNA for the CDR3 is TGTGCCAGCGGAACTAGCGGGGCCTACAATGAGCAGTTCTTC.